These 2 T cell receptor beta chains were all obtained from the same sample, sequenced in a study of cytotoxic CD8 clonotypes in ibrutinib-treated CLL. TCRdb's table, derived via immunoSEQ multiplex PCR, lists solely in-frame clones and lacks some. The sample holds around 310,000 clones; approximately 80% are singletons and the top ten take over 5.5%. The sample consisted of PBMCs, taken before ibrutinib treatment. The receptors come from a human donor with chronic lymphocytic leukemia.

V usage is TRBV4-3 and J usage is TRBJ2-2, with 9 bases matching TRBD1. This CDR3 contains 15 residues. Trimming at V came to 5 bases and at J to 6 bases, leaving 7 bases not matched to a gene. CDR1 LGHNA and CDR2 YSLEER come from the germline V gene. The CDR3: CASSLYWTGAGELFF. As DNA, the CDR3 is TGCGCCAGCAGCTTGTACTGGACAGGGGCCGGGGAGCTGTTTTTT.

This clone showed up just once. V is TRBV18 and J is TRBJ2-5; D gene ambiguous. Germline CDR1 reads KGHSH; CDR2 reads LQKENI. The CDR3 is made up of 13 amino acids. The germline V and J ends were trimmed by 2 bases and 2 bases, with 6 bases remaining between them. CDR3 in amino acids: CASSPELQETQYF. The CDR3 DNA is TGTGCCAGCTCACCAGAGCTACAAGAGACCCAGTACTTC.